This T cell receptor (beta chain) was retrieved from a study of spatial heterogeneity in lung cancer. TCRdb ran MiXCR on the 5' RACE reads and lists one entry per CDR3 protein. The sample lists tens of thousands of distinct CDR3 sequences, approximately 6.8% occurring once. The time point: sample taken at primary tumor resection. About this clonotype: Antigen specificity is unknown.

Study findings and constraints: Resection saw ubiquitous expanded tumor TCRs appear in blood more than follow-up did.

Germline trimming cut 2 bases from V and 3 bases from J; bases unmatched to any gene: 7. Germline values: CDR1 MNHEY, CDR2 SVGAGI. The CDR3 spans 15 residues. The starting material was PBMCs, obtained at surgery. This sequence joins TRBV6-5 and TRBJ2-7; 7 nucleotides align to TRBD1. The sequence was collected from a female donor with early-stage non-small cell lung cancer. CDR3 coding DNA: TGTGCCAGCAGTTACACCGGGACAGCGATCTACGAGCAGTACTTC. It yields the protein CASSYTGTAIYEQYF.